Below are 18 T cell receptor beta chains sequenced from a single sample in a study of tumor and adjacent non-tumor tissue in lung cancer. Three rounds of nested PCR, following a modified ARM-PCR protocol, produced the TCRbeta library. From the multiplex PCR reads, TCRdb called clonotypes with MiXCR, one entry per CDR3 protein. The sample includes under 100,000 distinct CDR3 sequences, nearly 70% seen only once; the top ten take roughly 12%. RNA was extracted from bulk tissue without any cell sorting. Sample: lung tumor tissue. The receptor set was obtained from a woman aged 65 to 85 with non-small cell lung cancer.

J is TRBJ2-5 and V is TRBV20-1; 7 bases line up with TRBD1. J lost 3 bases, V lost 5 bases, and 6 bases had no gene match. Germline V gene data show CDR1 as DFQATT and CDR2 as SNEGSKA (reference sequence). CDR3 size: 13 residues. CDR3 region: CSADDRVKETQYF. The CDR3 DNA reads as TGCAGTGCTGACGACAGGGTTAAAGAGACCCAGTACTTC.

On this clonotype itself: The conserved final phenylalanine or tryptophan is absent from the CDR3, which likely points to a read error. This chain uses TRBV4-1 with TRBJ2-2; D is undetermined. This CDR3 region has 11 residues. Trimming pared 9 bases from V and 4 bases from J, leaving 6 bases between. Germline V lookup: CDR1 MGHRA, CDR2 YSYEKL. CDR3 in amino acids: CASRATGELFC. CDR3 DNA: TGCGCCAGTAGGGCCACCGGGGAGCTGTTTTGT.

This clonotype was counted many times. The CDR3 reads CASSLGTANSPLHF. CDR3 sequence (DNA): TGTGCCAGCAGCCTCGGGACGGCTAATTCACCCCTCCACTTT. The gene calls are TRBV14 and TRBJ1-6, with D perhaps TRBD1 (5 bases). Germline V gives CDR1 SGHDN, CDR2 FVKESK. This CDR3 contains 14 residues. V was pared by 4 bases and J by 6 bases, with 10 bases between.

This chain joins TRBV20-1 and TRBJ1-3; the D is unclear. CDR1 DFQATT and CDR2 SNEGSKA come from the germline V gene (reference sequence). CDR3 length: 16 amino acids. The V end lost 3 bases, the J end lost 0 bases, and 15 bases lay between the germline ends. The CDR3 sequence: CSASSQVPYSGNTIYF. The CDR3, as DNA: TGCAGTGCTAGTTCGCAGGTCCCCTACTCTGGAAACACCATATATTTT.

The CDR3 here is CASSFSLARAYNEQFF. CDR3 DNA: TGTGCCAGCAGCTTTTCGCTAGCGAGGGCCTACAATGAGCAGTTCTTC. This chain uses TRBV7-9 with TRBJ2-1, with D perhaps matching TRBD2 (6 bases). The CDR3 sequence is 16 residues long. Trimming removed 3 bases from V and 2 bases from J, with 14 bases in between. Germline CDR1 SEHNR, CDR2 FQNEAQ (reference sequence).

In the case of this clonotype: At one end, the junction sequence differs from germline, possibly due to a read error. V is TRBV6-1 and J is TRBJ1-5; tentative D call: TRBD1 (6 bases). Germline CDR1 and CDR2: MNHNS and SASEGT. The CDR3 sequence is 15 residues long. CDR3 loop: CASILQGWSNRPQHF. CDR3 coding DNA: TGTGCCAGCATTCTACAGGGTTGGAGCAATCGGCCCCAACATTTT.

As concerns this clonotype: The missing conserved phenylalanine or tryptophan at the end of this CDR3 makes a read error likely. V gene TRBV27 combines with J gene TRBJ2-7; D remains unclear. The V gene's germline CDR1 is MNHEY and CDR2 SMNVEV (reference sequence). This CDR3 spans 16 amino acids. V was pared by 0 bases and J by 3 bases, with 15 bases between. The CDR3 protein is CASSLSQLSSGYEQYL. CDR3 nucleotides: TGTGCCAGCAGTTTATCACAGCTAAGTAGTGGCTACGAGCAGTACCTC.

This chain joins TRBV11-2 and TRBJ2-7; the D gene is possibly TRBD1 (6 bases). This CDR3 spans 14 amino acids. CDR1 SGHAT and CDR2 FQNNGV come from the germline V gene. The V gene lost 1 base and the J gene lost 12 bases, with 19 bases spanning the gap. The CDR3 loop is CASSLVPGQRGRYF. CDR3 sequence (DNA): TGTGCCAGCAGCTTAGTTCCGGGACAACGTGGGCGGTACTTC.

With regard to this clonotype: One base away lies a much larger clone, so this may be a sequencing read error. The genes are TRBV5-4 and TRBJ2-4, with D possibly TRBD2 on 6 matching bases. Germline CDR1 reads SGHNT; CDR2 reads YYREEE (reference sequence). V lost 0 bases, J lost 2 bases, and 24 bases lay in between. The CDR3 spans 20 residues. In DNA form, the CDR3 reads TGTGCCAGCAGCTTGGGCCGGGGGTCCGGACAAACTCTAACCAAAAACATTCAGTACTTC. The encoded protein is CASSLGRGSGQTLTKNIQYF.

A note on this clonotype: Sequence at one end of the junction differs from germline and may be a read error. The chain links TRBV6-5 to TRBJ2-3; D not resolved. CDR3 length: 14 amino acids. Looked up from germline, CDR1 is MNHEY and CDR2 is SVGAGI. The CDR3 region is CDSKKWLSTDTQYF. In DNA form, the CDR3 reads TGTGACAGCAAAAAATGGCTGAGCACAGATACGCAGTATTTT.

This clonotype occurred a few times. The junction departs from germline at one end; a sequencing error may be responsible. This chain uses TRBV5-4 with TRBJ1-2, with TRBD1 matching over 7 bases. This CDR3 is 15 amino acids long. Per the germline V gene, CDR1 is SGHNT and CDR2 is YYREEE (reference sequence). CDR3 residues: CASQGQAEDPYGYSF. In DNA form, the CDR3 reads TGTGCCAGCCAAGGACAGGCGGAGGACCCCTATGGCTACAGCTTC.

Comments on this clonotype: The CDR3 does not close with the conserved phenylalanine or tryptophan, likely indicating a read error. V is TRBV12-3 or TRBV12-4 and J is TRBJ1-5, with D perhaps matching TRBD1 (6 bases). Trimming shortened V by 4 bases and J by 0 bases, and 10 bases separated the two germline ends. The length of the CDR3 is 15 residues. The CDR3 bases are TGTGCCAGCAGTTCAGTGGACAGTAGCAATCAGCCCCAGCATTAT. Amino acids: CASSSVDSSNQPQHY.

V is TRBV6-2 or TRBV6-3 and J is TRBJ1-5; 7 nucleotides align to TRBD1. Germline CDR1 MNHEY, CDR2 SVGEGT. J was trimmed by 0 bases and V by 5 bases; bases with no gene match: 16. The CDR3 loop spans 19 amino acids. The CDR3 loop is CASSTEGAGHTNSNQPQHF. The CDR3 DNA reads as TGTGCCAGCAGTACCGAGGGGGCAGGACATACGAATAGCAATCAGCCCCAGCATTTT.

This clonotype was observed a handful of times. Being one base from a much bigger clone, this may be a read error. The final CDR3 position lacks the conserved phenylalanine or tryptophan, pointing to a likely read error. The chain recombines TRBV24-1 with TRBJ2-5, with TRBD2 matching over 8 bases. The CDR3 runs to 15 residues. With V trimmed by 7 bases and J by 1 base, 7 bases remained unmatched. CDR1 KGHDR and CDR2 SFDVKD come from the germline V gene. In DNA, the CDR3 is TGTGCCACCAGCCCGATGGCGGGAGGCCAAGAGACCCAGTACTTG. Translating gives CATSPMAGGQETQYL.

Only a few counts were recorded for this clonotype. With a much larger clone just one base away, this may be a read error. The V call is TRBV28, the J call TRBJ1-2; TRBD1 matches at 8 bases. There are 14 residues in the CDR3. Trimming removed 6 bases from V and 5 bases from J; junction bases left unmatched: 8. Germline CDR1 MDHEN, CDR2 SYDVKM. DNA of the CDR3: TGTGCCAGCAGCCTCCGGACAGGGCCATATGGCTACACCTTC. It translates to CASSLRTGPYGYTF.

This clonotype was detected once. Compared with germline, one end of the junction differs, possibly owing to a read error. The chain recombines TRBV5-1 with TRBJ2-7; 8 bases are a match to TRBD1. The germline CDR1 and CDR2 sequences are SGHRS and YFSETQ. The CDR3 consists of 15 residues. The CDR3 loop reads CANSLGPGGGYELYF. Written as DNA, the CDR3 is TGCGCCAACAGCTTGGGTCCAGGGGGCGGCTACGAGCTGTACTTC.

Points on this clonotype: Relative to the germline gene, one junction end is altered; a read error may explain this. The V call is TRBV6-1, the J call TRBJ2-2; 8 nucleotides line up with TRBD2. The CDR3 has 13 residues. Germline V CDR1 and CDR2: MNHNS, SASEGT. In nucleotides, the CDR3 is TGTACCAGCAGTGAGACTTCGCGGGGGGAGCTGGTTTTT. Translated: CTSSETSRGELVF.

The table lists this clonotype with a count of one. Relative to the germline gene, one junction end is altered; a read error may explain this. The V gene is TRBV10-2, the J gene TRBJ2-7; D unclear. From germline, CDR1 is WSHSY and CDR2 SAAADI. The CDR3 is 15 amino acids. CDR3 DNA: TGCGCCACCAGTGATTCTTGGCGGTTTCCCTACGAGCAGTACTTC. Its protein is CATSDSWRFPYEQYF.